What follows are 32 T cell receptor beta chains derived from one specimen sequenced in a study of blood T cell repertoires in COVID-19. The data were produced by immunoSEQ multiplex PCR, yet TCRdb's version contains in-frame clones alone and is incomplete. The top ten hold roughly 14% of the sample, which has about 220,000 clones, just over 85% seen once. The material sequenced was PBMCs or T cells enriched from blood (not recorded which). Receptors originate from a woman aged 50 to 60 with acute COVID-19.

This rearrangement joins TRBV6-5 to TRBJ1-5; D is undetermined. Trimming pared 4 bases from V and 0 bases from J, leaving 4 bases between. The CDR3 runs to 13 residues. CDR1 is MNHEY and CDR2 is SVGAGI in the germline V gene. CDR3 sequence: CASSSYSNQPQHF. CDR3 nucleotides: TGTGCCAGCAGTTCTTATAGCAATCAGCCCCAGCATTTT.

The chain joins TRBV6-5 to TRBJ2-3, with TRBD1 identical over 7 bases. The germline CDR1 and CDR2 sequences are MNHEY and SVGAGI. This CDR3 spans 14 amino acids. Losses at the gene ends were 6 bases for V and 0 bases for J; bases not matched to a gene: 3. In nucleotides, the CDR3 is TGTGCCAGCAGGGAGGACAGGAGCACAGATACGCAGTATTTT. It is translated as CASREDRSTDTQYF.

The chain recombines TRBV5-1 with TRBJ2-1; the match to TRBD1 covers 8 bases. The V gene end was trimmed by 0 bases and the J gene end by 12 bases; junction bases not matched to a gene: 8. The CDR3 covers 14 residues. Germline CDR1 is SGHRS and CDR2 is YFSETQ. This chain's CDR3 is CASSLASGGMRQFF. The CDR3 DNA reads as TGCGCCAGCAGCTTGGCCTCAGGGGGCATGCGGCAGTTCTTC.

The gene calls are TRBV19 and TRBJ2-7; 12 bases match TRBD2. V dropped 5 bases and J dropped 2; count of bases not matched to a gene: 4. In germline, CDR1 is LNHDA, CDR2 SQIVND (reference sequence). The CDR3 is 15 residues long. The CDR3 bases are TGTGCCAGTAGTGCCACTAGCGGGAGGACCTACGAGCAGTACTTC. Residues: CASSATSGRTYEQYF.

The CDR3 coding sequence is TGTGCCAGCAGCTTCCGGGTAGACACCGGGGAGCTGTTTTTT. Its protein product is CASSFRVDTGELFF. This chain uses TRBV11-3 with TRBJ2-2; D ambiguous. V dropped 3 bases and J dropped 3 bases, with 8 bases sitting between them. CDR1 and CDR2 (germline): SGHNT, YENEEA. This CDR3 comprises 14 residues.

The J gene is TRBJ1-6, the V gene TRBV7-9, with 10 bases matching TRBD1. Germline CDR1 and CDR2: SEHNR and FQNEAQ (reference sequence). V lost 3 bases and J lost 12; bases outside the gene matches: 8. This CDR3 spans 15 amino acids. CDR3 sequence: CASSFRDRGLLPLHF. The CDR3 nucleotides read TGTGCCAGCAGCTTCCGGGACAGGGGCCTCCTACCCCTCCACTTT.

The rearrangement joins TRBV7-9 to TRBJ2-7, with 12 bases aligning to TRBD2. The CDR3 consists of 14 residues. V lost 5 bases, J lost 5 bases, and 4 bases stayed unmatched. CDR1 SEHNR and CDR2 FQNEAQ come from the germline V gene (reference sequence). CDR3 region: CASSRRLAGDEQYF. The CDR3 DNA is TGTGCCAGCAGCCGAAGACTAGCGGGAGACGAGCAGTACTTC.

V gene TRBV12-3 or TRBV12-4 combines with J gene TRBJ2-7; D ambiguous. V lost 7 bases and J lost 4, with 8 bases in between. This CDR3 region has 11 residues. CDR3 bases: TGTGCCAGCACTGGAGATTACGAGCAGTACTTC. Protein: CASTGDYEQYF.

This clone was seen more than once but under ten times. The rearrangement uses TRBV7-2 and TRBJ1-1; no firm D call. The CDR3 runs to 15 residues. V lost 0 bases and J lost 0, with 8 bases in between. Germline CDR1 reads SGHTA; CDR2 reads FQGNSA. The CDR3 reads CASSLAGNLNTEAFF. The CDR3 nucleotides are TGTGCCAGCAGCTTAGCGGGCAACCTGAACACTGAAGCTTTCTTT.

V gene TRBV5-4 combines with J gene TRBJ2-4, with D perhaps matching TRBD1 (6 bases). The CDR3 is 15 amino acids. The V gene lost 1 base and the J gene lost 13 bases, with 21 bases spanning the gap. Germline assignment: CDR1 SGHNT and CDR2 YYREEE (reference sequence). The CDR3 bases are TGTGCCAGCAGCTTGAGGGCCAGGGGCAGGGTCTTGCAGTACTTC. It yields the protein CASSLRARGRVLQYF.

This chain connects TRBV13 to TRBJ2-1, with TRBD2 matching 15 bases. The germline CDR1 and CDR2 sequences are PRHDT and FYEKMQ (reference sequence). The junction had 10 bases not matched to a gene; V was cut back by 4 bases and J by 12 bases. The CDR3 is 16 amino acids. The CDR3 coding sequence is TGTGCCAGCAGCTCCCGTGGACTAGCGGGAGGGCCCGGGCAGTTCTTC. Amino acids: CASSSRGLAGGPGQFF.

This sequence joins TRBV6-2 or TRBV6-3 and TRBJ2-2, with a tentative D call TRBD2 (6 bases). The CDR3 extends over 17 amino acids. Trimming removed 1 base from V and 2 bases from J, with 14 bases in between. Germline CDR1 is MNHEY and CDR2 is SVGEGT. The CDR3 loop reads CASSYFIERANTGELFF. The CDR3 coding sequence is TGTGCCAGCAGTTACTTTATAGAGCGGGCTAACACCGGGGAGCTGTTTTTT.

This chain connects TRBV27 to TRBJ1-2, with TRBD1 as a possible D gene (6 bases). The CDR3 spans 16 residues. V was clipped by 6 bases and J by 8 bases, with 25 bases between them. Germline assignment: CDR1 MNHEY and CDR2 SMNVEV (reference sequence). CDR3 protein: CASSRRVAGVFTGYTF. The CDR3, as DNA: TGTGCCAGCAGCCGACGAGTGGCAGGGGTTTTTACAGGCTACACCTTC.

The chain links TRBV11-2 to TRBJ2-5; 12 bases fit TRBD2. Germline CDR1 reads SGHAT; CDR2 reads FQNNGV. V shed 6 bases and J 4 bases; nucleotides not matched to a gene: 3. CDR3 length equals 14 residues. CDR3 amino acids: CASRMGLAGETQYF. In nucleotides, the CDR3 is TGTGCCAGCAGGATGGGACTAGCGGGAGAGACCCAGTACTTC.

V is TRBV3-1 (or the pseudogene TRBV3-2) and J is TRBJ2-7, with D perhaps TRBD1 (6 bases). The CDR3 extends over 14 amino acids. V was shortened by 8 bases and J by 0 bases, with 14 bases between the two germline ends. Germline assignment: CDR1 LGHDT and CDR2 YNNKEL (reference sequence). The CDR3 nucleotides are TGTGCCAGCCAACAGGGTCCGGGCTCCTACGAGCAGTACTTC. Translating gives CASQQGPGSYEQYF.

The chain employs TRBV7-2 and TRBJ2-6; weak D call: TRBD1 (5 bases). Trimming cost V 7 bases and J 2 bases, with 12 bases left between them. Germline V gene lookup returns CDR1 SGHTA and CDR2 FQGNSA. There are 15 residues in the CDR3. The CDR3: CASTTGTAGANVLTF. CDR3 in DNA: TGTGCCAGCACAACAGGTACCGCTGGGGCCAACGTCCTGACTTTC.

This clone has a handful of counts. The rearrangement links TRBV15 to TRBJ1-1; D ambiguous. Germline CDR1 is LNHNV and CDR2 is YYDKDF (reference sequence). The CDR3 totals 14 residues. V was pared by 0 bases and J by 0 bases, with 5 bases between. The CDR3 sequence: CATSRDHVNTEAFF. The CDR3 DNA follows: TGTGCCACCAGCAGAGATCATGTGAACACTGAAGCTTTCTTT.

CDR3 sequence: CASSKDLEVPGNTIYF. The CDR3 DNA is TGTGCCAGCAGCAAAGATCTTGAGGTCCCTGGAAACACCATATATTTT. The genes are TRBV21-1 and TRBJ1-3. TRBV21-1 corresponds to a pseudogene. CDR3 length: 16 amino acids.

CDR3 nucleotide sequence: TGTGCCAGCAGTCGTCCCGGGACTAGCGGGAGGCTTGGCGAGCAGTACTTC. Translation gives CASSRPGTSGRLGEQYF. The chain is built from TRBV28 and TRBJ2-7, with 15 bases matching TRBD2. The V gene end was trimmed by 5 bases and the J gene end by 6 bases; junction bases not matched to a gene: 11. Germline V CDR1 and CDR2: MDHEN, SYDVKM. This CDR3 is built from 17 residues.

In DNA, the CDR3 is TGTGCCAGTAGAGACCTAGCGGGAGTAATCACAGATACGCAGTATTTT. Amino acid sequence: CASRDLAGVITDTQYF. The chain has TRBV19 and TRBJ2-3; 10 nucleotides align to TRBD2. The length of the CDR3 is 16 residues. Germline V gene data show CDR1 as LNHDA and CDR2 as SQIVND (reference sequence). With V trimmed by 6 bases and J by 2 bases, 8 bases remained unmatched. The full variable domain, in which reference TRBV19 and TRBJ2-3 provide the parts outside the CDR3, is DGGITQSPKYLFRKEGQNVTLSCEQNLNHDAMYWYRQDPGQGLRLIYYSQIVNDFQKGDIAEGYSVSREKKESFPLTVTSAQKNPTAFYLCASRDLAGVITDTQYFGPGTRLTVL.

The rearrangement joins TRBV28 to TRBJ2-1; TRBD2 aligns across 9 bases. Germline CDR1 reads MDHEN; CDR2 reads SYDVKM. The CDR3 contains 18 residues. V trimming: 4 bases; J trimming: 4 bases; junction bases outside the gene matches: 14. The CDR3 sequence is CASSSPTDSGRSYNEQFF. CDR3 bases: TGTGCCAGCAGTTCTCCAACTGACAGCGGGAGGTCTTACAATGAGCAGTTCTTC.

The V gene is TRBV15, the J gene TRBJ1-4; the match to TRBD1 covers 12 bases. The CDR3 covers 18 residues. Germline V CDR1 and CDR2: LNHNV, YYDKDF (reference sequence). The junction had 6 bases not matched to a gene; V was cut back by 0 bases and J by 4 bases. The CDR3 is CATSRDLGTGGGNEKLFF. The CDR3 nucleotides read TGTGCCACCAGCAGAGATCTTGGGACAGGGGGCGGTAATGAAAAACTGTTTTTT.

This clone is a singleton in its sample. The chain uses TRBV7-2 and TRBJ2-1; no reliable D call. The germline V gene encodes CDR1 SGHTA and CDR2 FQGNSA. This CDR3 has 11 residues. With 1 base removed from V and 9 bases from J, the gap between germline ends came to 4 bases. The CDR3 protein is CASSLVSEQFF. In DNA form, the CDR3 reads TGTGCCAGCAGCTTAGTCAGTGAGCAGTTCTTC.

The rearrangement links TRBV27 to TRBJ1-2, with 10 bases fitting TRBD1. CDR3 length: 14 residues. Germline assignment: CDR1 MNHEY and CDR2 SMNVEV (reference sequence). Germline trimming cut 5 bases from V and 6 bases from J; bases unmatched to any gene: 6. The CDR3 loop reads CASSPRTGGNGYTF. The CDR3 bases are TGTGCCAGCAGTCCTCGGACAGGGGGGAATGGCTACACCTTC.

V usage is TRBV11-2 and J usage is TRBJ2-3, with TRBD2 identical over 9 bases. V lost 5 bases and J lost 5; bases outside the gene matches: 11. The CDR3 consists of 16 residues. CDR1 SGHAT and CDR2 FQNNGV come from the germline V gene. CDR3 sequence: CASSPYLAGGLDTQYF. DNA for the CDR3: TGTGCCAGCAGCCCCTATTTGGCGGGGGGGTTAGATACGCAGTATTTT.

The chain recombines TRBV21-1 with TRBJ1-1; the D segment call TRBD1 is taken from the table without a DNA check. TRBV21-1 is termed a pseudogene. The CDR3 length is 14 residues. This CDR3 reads CASSKANRNTEAFF. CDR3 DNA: TGTGCCAGCAGCAAAGCCAACAGGAACACTGAAGCTTTCTTT.

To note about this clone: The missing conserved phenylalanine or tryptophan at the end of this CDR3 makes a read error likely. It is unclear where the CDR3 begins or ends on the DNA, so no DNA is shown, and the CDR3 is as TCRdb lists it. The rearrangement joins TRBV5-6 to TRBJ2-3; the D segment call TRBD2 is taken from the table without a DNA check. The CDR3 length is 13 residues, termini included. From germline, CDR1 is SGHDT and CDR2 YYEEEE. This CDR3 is CASSLGSSGRVDL.

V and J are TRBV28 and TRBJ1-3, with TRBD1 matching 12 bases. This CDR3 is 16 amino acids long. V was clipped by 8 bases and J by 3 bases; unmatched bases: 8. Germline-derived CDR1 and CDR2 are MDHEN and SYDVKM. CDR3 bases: TGTGCCAGCGAGTCCGGGACAGGGGGCTTTGGAAACACCATATATTTT. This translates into CASESGTGGFGNTIYF.

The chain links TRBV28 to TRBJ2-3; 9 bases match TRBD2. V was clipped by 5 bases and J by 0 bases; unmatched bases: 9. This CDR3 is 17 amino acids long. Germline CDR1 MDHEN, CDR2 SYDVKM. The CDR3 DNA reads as TGTGCCAGCAGTCTAACGGGACTAGCACCGAGCACAGATACGCAGTATTTT. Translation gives CASSLTGLAPSTDTQYF.

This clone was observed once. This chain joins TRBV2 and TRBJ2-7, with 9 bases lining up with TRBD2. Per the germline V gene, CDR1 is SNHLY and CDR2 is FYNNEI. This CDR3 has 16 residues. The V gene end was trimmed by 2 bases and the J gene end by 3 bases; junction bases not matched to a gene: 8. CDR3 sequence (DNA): TGTGCCAGCAGTGAATACCCCCCTAGCGGGGACTACGAGCAGTACTTC. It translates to CASSEYPPSGDYEQYF.

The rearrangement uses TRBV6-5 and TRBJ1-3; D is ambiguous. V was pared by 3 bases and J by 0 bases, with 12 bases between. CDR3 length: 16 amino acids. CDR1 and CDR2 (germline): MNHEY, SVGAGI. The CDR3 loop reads CASSYSSFNSGNTIYF. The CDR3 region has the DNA TGTGCCAGCAGTTATTCGAGTTTCAACTCTGGAAACACCATATATTTT.

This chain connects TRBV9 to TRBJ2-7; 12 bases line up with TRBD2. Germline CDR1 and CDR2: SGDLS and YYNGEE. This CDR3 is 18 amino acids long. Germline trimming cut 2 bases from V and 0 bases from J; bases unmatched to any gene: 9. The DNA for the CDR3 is TGTGCCAGCAGCGTCGGGCTAGCGGGAGGGCCTTCCTCCTACGAGCAGTACTTC. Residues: CASSVGLAGGPSSYEQYF.